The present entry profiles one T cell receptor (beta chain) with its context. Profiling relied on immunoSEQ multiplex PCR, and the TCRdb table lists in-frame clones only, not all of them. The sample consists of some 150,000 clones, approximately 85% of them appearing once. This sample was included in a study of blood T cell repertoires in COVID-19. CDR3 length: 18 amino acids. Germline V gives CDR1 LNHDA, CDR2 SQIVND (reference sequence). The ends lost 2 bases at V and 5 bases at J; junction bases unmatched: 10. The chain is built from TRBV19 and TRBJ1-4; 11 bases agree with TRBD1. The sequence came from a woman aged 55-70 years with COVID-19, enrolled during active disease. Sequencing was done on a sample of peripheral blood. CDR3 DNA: TGTGCCAGTAGTATAAGAGGAAAGGGGGACAGGGGGAATGAAAAACTGTTTTTT. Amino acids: CASSIRGKGDRGNEKLFF.